The present TCR beta chain was sequenced within a study of blood T cell repertoires in COVID-19. Study-wide context: Acute-phase and convalescent COVID-19 samples originated in the United States, Italy and Spain. In each case, the material was cDNA or gDNA derived from T cells, B-cell-depleted T cells, or PBMCs.

The CDR3 spans 14 residues. The germline gives CDR1 ENHRY, CDR2 SYGVKD. Trimming cost V 9 bases and J 4 bases, with 18 bases left between them. Original processing methods: Reference gene primers were amplified, and this amplification served to estimate nucleated cell counts. Method: immunoSEQ multiplex PCR; TCRdb's copy keeps in-frame clones and lacks some. V and J calls and clone size come straight from that table; D and trimming were deduced from the DNA. Counted here are about 80,000 clones, over 75% occurring once; the ten biggest clones make up roughly 10%. The rearrangement joins TRBV10-3 to TRBJ1-1; tentative D call: TRBD1 (6 bases). Sequencing input: peripheral blood. The clonotype was recovered from a human donor in a cohort sampled during active COVID-19. In nucleotides, the CDR3 is TGTGCCATAACAGCAGGGAGGGGGAGCACTGAAGCTTTCTTT. It translates to CAITAGRGSTEAFF.